The 25 T cell receptor beta chains presented below share a single source sample, sequenced in a study of blood T cell repertoires in COVID-19. Sequencing was performed with immunoSEQ multiplex PCR; in TCRdb, only in-frame clones are kept and a portion is missing. The repertoire holds roughly 300,000 clones, with about 87% as singletons. The sequenced sample consisted of peripheral blood. These receptors originate from a woman aged 40 to 50 who had recovered from COVID-19.

This sequence joins TRBV6-5 and TRBJ2-1, with D hard to call. V shed 6 bases and J shed 5 bases, with 8 bases lying between them. CDR3 length: 12 residues. Germline V lookup: CDR1 MNHEY, CDR2 SVGAGI. The CDR3: CASSFTDNEQFF. The DNA of the CDR3 is TGTGCCAGCAGCTTTACAGACAATGAGCAGTTCTTC.

This clone occurred a few times. V and J are TRBV20-1 and TRBJ1-1, with D possibly TRBD1 on 6 matching bases. Germline values: CDR1 DFQATT, CDR2 SNEGSKA (reference sequence). Trimming removed 5 bases at V and 7 bases at J, with 11 bases between. The CDR3 has 11 residues. CDR3 sequence (DNA): TGCAGTGCTCGTCGACAGGTTGAAGCTTTCTTT. This sequence encodes CSARRQVEAFF.

In this sample, this clone turned up once. The chain has TRBV11-2 and TRBJ2-7; no reliable D call. Trimming shortened V by 0 bases and J by 2 bases, and 14 bases separated the two germline ends. Germline V gene sequence: CDR1 SGHAT, CDR2 FQNNGV. CDR3 size: 16 residues. The CDR3 DNA follows: TGTGCCAGCAGCTTAGAAGGTGGGCAAACCGCCTACGAGCAGTACTTC. Its protein is CASSLEGGQTAYEQYF.

This clone has just one count. The gene calls are TRBV19 and TRBJ2-2, with 8 bases matching TRBD2. There are 16 residues in the CDR3. V lost 5 bases and J lost 7; bases outside the gene matches: 12. Germline lookup yields CDR1 LNHDA and CDR2 SQIVND (reference sequence). CDR3 amino acids: CASSHRVGGAGGELFF. CDR3 nucleotides: TGTGCCAGTAGTCATCGTGTCGGGGGGGCTGGCGGGGAGCTGTTTTTT.

V gene TRBV5-1 combines with J gene TRBJ2-2, with 9 bases lining up with TRBD2. V lost 1 base to trimming and J lost 2 bases; unmatched junction nucleotides: 9. The CDR3 extends over 18 amino acids. Germline CDR1 SGHRS, CDR2 YFSETQ. CDR3 loop: CASSLYRERGANTGELFF. The CDR3 region has the DNA TGCGCCAGCAGCTTGTATAGGGAGCGGGGGGCCAACACCGGGGAGCTGTTTTTT.

The CDR3 sequence: CASSLAGRVVDYGYTF. The CDR3 DNA follows: TGTGCCAGCAGCTTGGCAGGCAGGGTAGTTGACTATGGCTACACCTTC. V gene TRBV5-5 combines with J gene TRBJ1-2; D is possibly TRBD1 (5 bases). Trimming cost V 0 bases and J 3 bases, with 15 bases left between them. The CDR3 sequence is 16 residues long. Germline assignment: CDR1 SGHKS and CDR2 YYEKEE (reference sequence).

This chain connects TRBV30 to TRBJ1-2; D is unresolved. The V gene's germline CDR1 is GTSNPN and CDR2 SVGIG (reference sequence). This CDR3 contains 15 residues. The V and J ends lost 4 bases and 0 bases respectively, with 15 bases between them. The CDR3 nucleotides read TGTGCCTGGAAGCTGGGCCTGATGGCTAACTATGGCTACACCTTC. Residues: CAWKLGLMANYGYTF.

The CDR3 spells CASSLTGFLGTDTQYF. CDR3 nucleotide sequence: TGTGCCAGCAGCTTGACTGGTTTTTTGGGCACAGATACGCAGTATTTT. V is TRBV5-8 and J is TRBJ2-3, with unresolved D. Germline V gives CDR1 SGHTS, CDR2 YDEGEE. V was trimmed by 1 base and J by 1 base, leaving 13 bases between them. The CDR3 length is 16 residues.

The chain joins TRBV6-4 to TRBJ2-2, with a weak D call TRBD2 (5 bases). The CDR3 consists of 16 residues. Germline CDR1 reads MRHNA; CDR2 reads SNTAGT. Trimming removed 2 bases from V and 4 bases from J, with 14 bases in between. CDR3 in DNA: TGTGCCAGCAGTGACAGGCGCTCCGAGGGCACCGGGGAGCTGTTTTTT. The encoded protein is CASSDRRSEGTGELFF.

The chain has TRBV6-5 and TRBJ1-5; D is uncertain. This CDR3 has 13 amino acids. V was pared by 2 bases and J by 7 bases, with 9 bases between. In germline, CDR1 is MNHEY, CDR2 SVGAGI. The CDR3 region has the DNA TGTGCCAGCAGTTACAATCGAGGCCAGCCCCAGCATTTT. It is translated as CASSYNRGQPQHF.

This chain joins TRBV5-4 and TRBJ1-1; D may be TRBD1 (6 bases). Looked up from germline, CDR1 is SGHNT and CDR2 is YYREEE (reference sequence). The CDR3 length is 14 residues. The V end lost 4 bases, the J end lost 3 bases, and 13 bases lay between the germline ends. CDR3 coding DNA: TGTGCCAGCAGCCTACAGGGTGTTGACACTGAAGCTTTCTTT. This sequence encodes CASSLQGVDTEAFF.

This chain joins TRBV2 and TRBJ1-1, with 8 bases identical to TRBD1. The V gene end was trimmed by 9 bases and the J gene end by 1 base; junction bases not matched to a gene: 4. Germline V CDR1 and CDR2: SNHLY, FYNNEI. CDR3 length: 13 residues. For the CDR3, the DNA is TGTGCCAGTGGCGGGACAGGGAACACTGAAGCTTTCTTT. This codes for CASGGTGNTEAFF.

The chain recombines TRBV6-2 or TRBV6-3 with TRBJ1-2, with a tentative D call TRBD1 (5 bases). The ends were cut back, 2 bases at V and 2 bases at J, with 18 bases in the middle. This CDR3 is 17 amino acids long. Germline CDR1 MNHEY, CDR2 SVGEGT. CDR3 region: CASSYRGNPTSNYGYTF. The CDR3 DNA reads TGTGCCAGCAGTTACAGGGGCAACCCAACATCGAACTATGGCTACACCTTC.

CDR3 sequence (DNA): TGTGCCAGCAGCTTAGTAGGGGGCACAGATACGCAGTATTTT. Its protein is CASSLVGGTDTQYF. The chain is built from TRBV7-9 and TRBJ2-3; tentative D call: TRBD1 (5 bases). CDR3 length equals 14 residues. CDR1 and CDR2 (germline): SEHNR, FQNEAQ (reference sequence). Deletions cut 1 base from V and 1 base from J, with 6 bases between.

The chain combines TRBV7-9 with TRBJ2-5; TRBD1 is a possible D gene (6 bases). Trimming removed 4 bases at V and 1 base at J, with 10 bases between. Germline V lookup: CDR1 SEHNR, CDR2 FQNEAQ (reference sequence). The CDR3 spans 14 residues. CDR3 protein: CASSSRQVQETQYF. The CDR3 DNA follows: TGTGCCAGCAGCTCGCGACAGGTCCAAGAGACCCAGTACTTC.

The chain is built from TRBV18 and TRBJ1-3, with D tentatively TRBD1 (5 bases). The CDR3 covers 13 residues. CDR1 and CDR2 from the germline V gene are KGHSH and LQKENI. With 10 bases removed from V and 0 bases from J, the gap between germline ends came to 10 bases. CDR3 amino acids: CANRQSSGNTIYF. For the CDR3, the DNA is TGTGCCAATCGACAGAGCTCTGGAAACACCATATATTTT.

The CDR3 reads CASRPRQAGPQHF. CDR3 coding DNA: TGTGCCAGTAGACCCCGTCAGGCGGGGCCCCAGCATTTT. V is TRBV19 and J is TRBJ1-5; D unclear. Germline V lookup: CDR1 LNHDA, CDR2 SQIVND (reference sequence). Trimming cost V 6 bases and J 9 bases, with 15 bases left between them. There are 13 residues in the CDR3.

About this clone itself: A read error may produce the germline difference seen at one junction end. The chain employs TRBV12-3 or TRBV12-4 and TRBJ1-2, with a tentative D call TRBD1 (6 bases). The CDR3 contains 12 residues. In DNA form, the CDR3 reads TGTGCCAGCAGCTTAGCAGGGGTCGGCTACACCTTC. It codes for CASSLAGVGYTF.

This chain uses TRBV18 with TRBJ1-1; TRBD1 agrees at 8 bases. Germline V gene sequence: CDR1 KGHSH, CDR2 LQKENI. This CDR3 comprises 15 residues. The V and J ends lost 4 bases and 4 bases, in that order; junction bases with no gene match: 8. CDR3: CASSQTRGLGTEAFF. The CDR3 nucleotides read TGTGCCAGCTCACAAACCAGGGGGCTGGGCACTGAAGCTTTCTTT. Drawing the rest from reference TRBV18 and TRBJ1-1, the complete variable domain is NAGVMQNPRHLVRRRGQEARLRCSPMKGHSHVYWYRQLPEEGLKFMVYLQKENIIDESGMPKERFSAEFPKEGPSILRIQQVVRGDSAAYFCASSQTRGLGTEAFFGQGTRLTVV.

This chain connects TRBV19 to TRBJ1-1; maybe TRBD1 (6 bases). CDR1 is LNHDA, CDR2 SQIVND, per germline (reference sequence). V lost 3 bases and J lost 1, with 12 bases in between. This CDR3 is 15 amino acids long. The CDR3 DNA follows: TGTGCCAGTAGTATGGGGGCCCGACAGAACACTGAAGCTTTCTTT. This sequence encodes CASSMGARQNTEAFF.

J is TRBJ2-1 and V is TRBV6-5; TRBD2 aligns across 9 bases. Trimming at V came to 7 bases and at J to 3 bases, leaving 7 bases not matched to a gene. The CDR3 has 15 residues. CDR1 and CDR2 (germline): MNHEY, SVGAGI. Here the CDR3 DNA reads TGTGCCAGCACCCCAGCGGGGGGTTACTACAATGAGCAGTTCTTC. It codes for CASTPAGGYYNEQFF.

The J gene is TRBJ2-3, the V gene TRBV30; 9 positions agree with TRBD2. With 0 bases clipped from V and 4 bases from J, the junction kept 5 bases outside the gene matches. Germline V gene data show CDR1 as GTSNPN and CDR2 as SVGIG (reference sequence). The CDR3 consists of 15 residues. This CDR3 reads CAWSVRRGGADTQYF. CDR3 sequence (DNA): TGTGCCTGGAGTGTAAGGCGGGGGGGAGCAGATACGCAGTATTTT.

This clone was observed once. The chain carries TRBV10-1 and TRBJ1-1, with D maybe TRBD1 (5 bases). This CDR3 has 14 amino acids. V lost 3 bases and J lost 5, with 13 bases in between. Germline V gene lookup returns CDR1 WNHNN and CDR2 SYGVQD (reference sequence). Written as DNA, the CDR3 is TGCGCCAGCAGTGATGGGGGGTCGAAGACTGAAGCTTTCTTT. This translates into CASSDGGSKTEAFF.

Comment on this clone: The identical CDR3 is also encoded by other nucleotide sequences in the sample. The chain links TRBV10-3 to TRBJ2-7; 11 bases agree with TRBD1. CDR3 length: 13 amino acids. Germline lookup yields CDR1 ENHRY and CDR2 SYGVKD. The J segment lost 6 bases and the V segment lost 5 bases, leaving 3 bases of the junction unmatched. The CDR3 sequence is CAISPGQGGEQYF. The CDR3 DNA reads as TGTGCCATCAGTCCGGGACAGGGGGGCGAGCAGTACTTC.

The chain carries TRBV7-3 and TRBJ2-5, with a possible D match to TRBD1 (5 bases). The V and J ends lost 5 bases and 5 bases respectively, with 18 bases between them. The CDR3 loop spans 15 amino acids. The germline CDR1 and CDR2 sequences are SGHTA and FQGTGA. The CDR3 nucleotides read TGTGCCAGCAGCCCCCAGGGCCCGCCCGCGGAGACCCAGTACTTC. This codes for CASSPQGPPAETQYF.